This TCR beta chain derives from a study of cytotoxic CD8 clonotypes in ibrutinib-treated CLL. Study-level background: Response sampling took place at median approximately 11 months of treatment, range 6 to 36. Samples yielded averages of hundreds of thousands of productive templates and approximately 86,000 productive rearrangements.

The data were produced by immunoSEQ multiplex PCR, yet TCRdb's version contains in-frame clones alone and is incomplete. The table has 95,000 to 100,000 clones, almost 80% seen once. Study-level findings and limits: Sustained-remission and progressing patients had unequal sampling times.

On this clone: What it binds is not known.

The TCR beta libraries used approximately 2 micrograms of genomic DNA that came from cryopreserved PBMCs. This clonotype was obtained from a human donor with chronic lymphocytic leukemia. The material was PBMCs, obtained after 12 months of ibrutinib treatment.

The CDR3: CASSSGTSTDTQYF. As DNA, the CDR3 is TGTGCCAGCAGCTCAGGGACAAGCACAGATACGCAGTATTTT. The chain has TRBV11-3 and TRBJ2-3; a weak D match, TRBD1 (6 bases). Germline CDR1 reads SGHNT; CDR2 reads YENEEA. The CDR3 has 14 amino acids. Trimming pared 4 bases from V and 0 bases from J, leaving 8 bases between.